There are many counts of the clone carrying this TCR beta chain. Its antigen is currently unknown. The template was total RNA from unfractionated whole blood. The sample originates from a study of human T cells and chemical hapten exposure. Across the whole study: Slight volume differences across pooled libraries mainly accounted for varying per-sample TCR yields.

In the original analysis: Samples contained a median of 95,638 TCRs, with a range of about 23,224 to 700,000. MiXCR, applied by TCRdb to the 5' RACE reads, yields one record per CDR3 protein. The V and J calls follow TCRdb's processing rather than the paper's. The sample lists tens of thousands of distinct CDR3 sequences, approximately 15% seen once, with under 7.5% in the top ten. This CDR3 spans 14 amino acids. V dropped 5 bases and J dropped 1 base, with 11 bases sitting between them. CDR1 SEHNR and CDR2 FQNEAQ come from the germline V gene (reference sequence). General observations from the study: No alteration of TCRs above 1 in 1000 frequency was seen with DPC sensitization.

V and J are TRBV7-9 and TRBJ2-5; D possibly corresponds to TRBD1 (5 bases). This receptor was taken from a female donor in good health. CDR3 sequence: CASSVVRGQETQYF. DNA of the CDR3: TGTGCCAGCAGCGTGGTTAGGGGCCAAGAGACCCAGTACTTC.